Below, one T cell receptor beta chain is given with its context. Its antigen remains undetermined. No base quality values were provided; no much bigger clone lies one nucleotide off. CDR1 and CDR2 are drawn from the germline V gene: MNHEY, SVGAGI. V is cut by 8 bases and J by 2 bases, and the space between the germline ends is 7 bases. The CDR3 covers 11 residues, taking in both the cysteine and the phenylalanine. The sequence is cut down to CDR3 DNA, 33 bases in frame from base 1. The protocol used for the library was PCR. Instrument on record: Illumina HiSeq 2500. Unique molecular identifiers were incorporated into TCR beta cDNA libraries to reduce PCR and sequencing biases. About 500,000 cDNA molecules were obtained for every 1 to 10 million input T cells, so each molecule roughly corresponded to one T cell. The patient libraries were prepared and sequenced using the same protocol as the earlier healthy control dataset. Within a given batch, samples were prepared together, multiplexed and sequenced on the same HiSeq lane. In the original analysis: Raw barcoded reads were processed with MIGEC, and single-read molecular identifier groups were discarded before consensus assembly and CDR3 extraction. VDJtools was used for post-analysis of the clonotype tables, with diversity normalized by down-sampling every dataset to the smallest sample size. Repertoire overlap clustering matched CDR3 amino acid but not nucleotide sequences to correct batch-related cross-sample contamination. TCRdb applied fastp at Q25 and MiXCR to the public reads, then kept only in-frame beta chains. Every distinct CDR3 protein forms one entry, paired with its most common genes and DNA. These V and J calls are TCRdb output, not the study's own analysis. The sample has roughly 600,000 distinct CDR3 sequences on record, around 40% of them singletons. Under 2% of the sample goes to the ten largest clones.

This sample is part of a study of post-analysis software for immune sequencing data (dated by TCRdb to the mid-2010s). For context, the study as a whole: The recorded disease courses included relapsing-remitting, secondary progressive and progressive-relapsing multiple sclerosis, and some patients had no subtype annotation. A subset of samples was prepared in parallel using single-end sample barcoding, then pooled and co-amplified after Illumina adapter ligation. The patient repertoires were set against about 12 previously published healthy control repertoires from donors whose ages ranged from roughly 6 to 27 years. Here is what the overall study found, with its caveats: The control group was slightly older than the multiple sclerosis patient group. Patients showed significantly higher frequencies than controls for a handful of TRBV segments, among them TRBV5-6, TRBV5-1 and TRBV20-1. When samples were clustered directly using the F measure, samples prepared in the same batch co-clustered strongly, which prompted a batch-effect correction. Significantly lower normalized Chao1 diversity was found in multiple sclerosis patients than in controls, suggesting substantial peripheral T-cell clonal expansion.

To demonstrate the VDJtools post-analysis software, TCR beta repertoires were profiled from the peripheral blood of 13 young patients with multiple sclerosis. The multiple sclerosis patients were children and adolescents ranging in age from roughly 6 to 15 years. The receptor was derived from a girl aged 5-17 years with multiple sclerosis. The sequenced material came from blood. The rearrangement combines TRBV6-5 with TRBJ2-7; the D gene cannot be named for sure. The nucleotide sequence reads TGTGCCAGCCCTGGTCCCTACGAGCAGTACTTC. Translated, this is CASPGPYEQYF.